This T cell receptor (beta chain) was captured in a study of cytomegalovirus exposure and HLA in healthy donors. Background on the study: There were fewer than 130 million unique TCR beta sequences, drawn from 150 million to 200 million T cells, in an earlier analysis. Study results and limitations: Researchers catalogued roughly 170 TCR beta chains as cytomegalovirus-associated. Prior analysis indicated that the majority of TCR beta V segments exhibited productivity approximately 87% or approximately 30% of the time.

J lost 3 bases, V lost 5 bases, and 8 bases had no gene match. The V gene's germline CDR1 is SGHAT and CDR2 FQNNGV. The CDR3 sequence is 16 residues long. This clone was detected only a few times. What it binds is not known. A multiplex PCR was run with 60 Vbeta primers and 13 Jbeta primers. Produced via immunoSEQ multiplex PCR; TCRdb's table is partial and in-frame only. The sample consists of roughly 250,000 clones, around 66% of them appearing once. Specimen: PBMCs. The receptor was isolated from a female donor in good health and CMV-seronegative. V is TRBV11-2 and J is TRBJ2-3; TRBD2 aligns across 10 bases. Written as DNA, the CDR3 is TGTGCCAGCAGCCGACCTAGCGGGAGTTGTACAGATACGCAGTATTTT. It encodes CASSRPSGSCTDTQYF. Full variable domain (outside the CDR3, taken from reference TRBV11-2 and TRBJ2-3): EAGVAQSPRYKIIEKRQSVAFWCNPISGHATLYWYQQILGQGPKLLIQFQNNGVVDDSQLPKDRFSAERLKGVDSTLKIQPAKLEDSAVYLCASSRPSGSCTDTQYFGPGTRLTVL.